These T cell receptor beta chains were read from a single sample in a study of cytomegalovirus exposure and HLA in healthy donors. Generated by immunoSEQ multiplex PCR, the TCRdb table keeps only in-frame clones and is missing some. The sample consists of 110,000 or so clones, roughly 70% of them appearing once. Material: PBMCs. The source is a man aged 35-49 years in good health and CMV-seronegative. Both conserved end residues are part of each CDR3. The order of the fields is J gene, clone size, D gene, V gene, CDR3 protein, CDR3 DNA. The D gene is left open where the match is weak. A row's size may be missing; if present it is once, few, many or a size class.

>TRBJ2-3|NA|NA|TRBV21-1
CASSKSGQHTDTQYF
TGTGCCAGCAGCAAAAGTGGACAGCACACAGATACGCAGTATTTT
>TRBJ2-7|NA|TRBD1|TRBV7-9
CASSARDRGREQYF
TGTGCCAGCAGCGCCCGGGACAGGGGACGAGAGCAGTACTTC
>TRBJ2-1|NA|TRBD2|TRBV27
CASTSGTSGKDEQFF
TGTGCCAGCACCTCCGGGACTAGCGGGAAAGATGAGCAGTTCTTC
>TRBJ2-3|NA|TRBD2|TRBV19
CASNSGGTDTQYF
TGTGCCAGTAACAGCGGGGGCACAGATACGCAGTATTTT
>TRBJ1-2|NA|NA|TRBV27
CASSFGVNYGYTF
TGTGCCAGCAGTTTCGGGGTAAACTATGGCTACACCTTC
>TRBJ2-7|NA|NA|TRBV19
CASSIGPGTYEQYF
TGTGCCAGTAGTATAGGCCCAGGAACCTACGAGCAGTACTTC
>TRBJ2-7|few|NA|TRBV7-9
CASSLESLEQYF
TGTGCCAGCAGCTTAGAGTCACTCGAGCAGTACTTC
>TRBJ1-4|NA|TRBD1|TRBV5-6
CASSSRQGWEKLFF
TGTGCCAGCAGCTCCCGACAGGGATGGGAAAAACTGTTTTTT
>TRBJ1-1|NA|NA|TRBV6-5
CASSSTGTRIFEAFF
TGTGCCAGCAGTTCGACCGGGACACGGATATTTGAAGCTTTCTTT
>TRBJ2-7|NA|NA|TRBV11-3
CASSLSDSSYEQYF
TGTGCCAGCAGCTTATCCGATAGTTCCTACGAGCAGTACTTC
>TRBJ2-5|NA|NA|TRBV4-1
CASSLGTGTNRETQYF
TGCGCCAGCAGCCTTGGAACAGGGACAAACAGGGAGACCCAGTACTTC
>TRBJ2-7|few|NA|TRBV27
CASSPLTREQYF
TGTGCCAGCAGTCCTTTAACGCGCGAGCAGTACTTC
>TRBJ1-1|few|NA|TRBV7-2
CASSLFPNTEAFF
TGTGCCAGCAGCTTATTCCCAAACACTGAAGCTTTCTTT
>TRBJ2-1|NA|NA|TRBV15
CATSRDRLAKSSYNEQFF
TGTGCCACCAGCAGAGATAGGTTAGCCAAAAGCTCCTACAATGAGCAGTTCTTC
>TRBJ2-7|NA|TRBD2|TRBV30
CAWSVRGGSNYEQYF
TGTGCCTGGAGTGTACGGGGCGGGAGTAATTACGAGCAGTACTTC
>TRBJ1-1|NA|NA|TRBV6-1
CASRPLGGHTEAFF
TGTGCCAGCAGACCCCTCGGGGGTCACACTGAAGCTTTCTTT
>TRBJ2-7|NA|TRBD2|TRBV27
CASSLGGLARGYEQYF
TGTGCCAGCAGTTTGGGCGGACTAGCCCGAGGCTACGAGCAGTACTTC
>TRBJ1-2|NA|TRBD1|TRBV4-1
CASSQPTDRVVGYTF
TGCGCCAGCAGCCAACCCACCGACAGGGTAGTCGGCTACACCTTC
>TRBJ1-5|NA|NA|TRBV19
CASSMEEGLNQPQHF
TGTGCCAGTAGTATGGAGGAGGGCCTCAATCAGCCCCAGCATTTT
>TRBJ2-7|NA|NA|TRBV7-2
CASKMDFKYEQYF
TGTGCCAGCAAAATGGACTTCAAATACGAGCAGTACTTC
>TRBJ2-5|few|TRBD2|TRBV4-1
CASSQVPRGSKETQYF
TGCGCCAGCAGCCAAGTCCCGCGGGGGTCCAAGGAGACCCAGTACTTC
>TRBJ2-3|once|NA|TRBV9
CASSVGSGLSTDTQYF
TGTGCCAGCAGCGTAGGATCCGGACTAAGCACAGATACGCAGTATTTT
>TRBJ1-1|NA|NA|TRBV5-6
CASSSEKNMNTEAFF
TGTGCCAGCAGCTCAGAAAAAAACATGAACACTGAAGCTTTCTTT
>TRBJ2-6|NA|NA|TRBV6-5
CASSYAGSGANVLTF
TGTGCCAGCAGTTACGCAGGGTCTGGGGCCAACGTCCTGACTTTC
>TRBJ2-2|few|NA|TRBV10-3
CAISAGLTGELFF
TGTGCCATCAGTGCAGGGTTGACCGGGGAGCTGTTTTTT
>TRBJ2-7|NA|TRBD1|TRBV10-2
CASSDGGTGSYEQYF
TGCGCCAGCAGTGATGGGGGGACAGGATCCTACGAGCAGTACTTC
>TRBJ2-1|NA|TRBD1|TRBV11-2
CASSSDRVSTFF
TGTGCCAGCAGCTCAGACAGGGTATCAACTTTCTTC
>TRBJ2-6|NA|NA|TRBV9
CASSVEVMAAGANVLTF
TGTGCCAGCAGCGTAGAAGTTATGGCAGCTGGGGCCAACGTCCTGACTTTC
>TRBJ2-3|NA|NA|TRBV30
CAWSVGVDTQYF
TGTGCCTGGAGTGTAGGGGTTGATACGCAGTATTTT
>TRBJ1-3|few|NA|TRBV12-2
CARGYRVRGNTIYF
TGTGCAAGGGGATACAGGGTGAGGGGAAACACCATATATTTT
>TRBJ2-7|once|TRBD2|TRBV11-2
CASSFGAGNSYEQYF
TGTGCCAGCAGCTTTGGAGCGGGGAACTCCTACGAGCAGTACTTC
>TRBJ1-3|NA|NA|TRBV7-9
CASSLQGGSGNTIYF
TGTGCCAGCAGCTTACAGGGCGGCTCTGGAAACACCATATATTTT
>TRBJ1-4|NA|NA|TRBV4-1
CASSQERFPQNEKLFF
TGCGCCAGCAGCCAAGAGCGGTTCCCCCAGAATGAAAAACTGTTTTTT
>TRBJ2-3|NA|NA|TRBV27
CASSPELVGTDTQYF
TGTGCCAGCAGTCCTGAGTTGGTGGGCACAGATACGCAGTATTTT
>TRBJ1-1|NA|NA|TRBV5-1
CASSGRTENTEAFF
TGCGCCAGCAGCGGGCGGACAGAGAACACTGAAGCTTTCTTT
>TRBJ1-6|NA|NA|TRBV28
CASSFPSGVRSYNSPLHF
TGTGCCAGCAGTTTTCCCTCAGGGGTAAGGTCCTATAATTCACCCCTCCACTTT
>TRBJ2-1|NA|TRBD2|TRBV28
CASSSTGGNEQFF
TGTGCCAGCAGCTCAACGGGGGGTAATGAGCAGTTCTTC
>TRBJ2-7|NA|TRBD2|TRBV10-2
CASSELAGAYEQYF
TGCGCCAGCAGTGAACTAGCGGGAGCCTACGAGCAGTACTTC
>TRBJ1-5|few|TRBD1|TRBV27
CASSLSGTGINQPQHF
TGTGCCAGCAGTTTATCTGGGACAGGGATTAATCAGCCCCAGCATTTT
>TRBJ2-5|NA|TRBD2|TRBV5-1
CASVIGAAGGETQYF
TGCGCCAGCGTCATCGGTGCTGCGGGGGGGGAGACCCAGTACTTC
>TRBJ1-2|few|NA|TRBV7-9
CASSPGSGGNYGYTF
TGTGCCAGCAGCCCTGGATCGGGAGGGAATTATGGCTACACCTTC
>TRBJ1-5|NA|NA|TRBV7-9
CASSLSGGDQPQHF
TGTGCCAGCAGCTTATCGGGGGGGGATCAGCCCCAGCATTTT
>TRBJ2-7|NA|NA|TRBV19
CASSIAGGFYEQYF
TGTGCCAGTAGTATAGCCGGAGGCTTCTACGAGCAGTACTTC